This T cell receptor (beta chain) is drawn from a study of CD8 T cells in Susac syndrome. Random hexamers primed reverse transcription of about 0.45 to 1 ug RNA. TCRdb re-derived calls from the immunoSEQ multiplex PCR reads in MiXCR, one entry per CDR3 protein. In the table there are fewer than 150,000 distinct CDR3 sequences, roughly 95% of which are singletons. To note about this clonotype: Its target is unknown.

J was trimmed by 9 bases and V by 1 base; bases with no gene match: 7. The CDR3 extends over 14 amino acids. Germline loops: CDR1 SGHRS, CDR2 YFSETQ. Study-level findings and limits: The relatively small number of individuals in the TCR sequencing and HLA analysis was acknowledged by the study.

What was sequenced was CD4+ T cells from PBMCs. The chain uses TRBV5-1 and TRBJ1-2; 9 bases fit TRBD1. The sequence was obtained from a human donor in good health. The CDR3: CASSLTGGPDSYTF. Here the CDR3 DNA reads TGCGCCAGCAGCTTGACAGGGGGCCCCGACAGCTACACCTTC.